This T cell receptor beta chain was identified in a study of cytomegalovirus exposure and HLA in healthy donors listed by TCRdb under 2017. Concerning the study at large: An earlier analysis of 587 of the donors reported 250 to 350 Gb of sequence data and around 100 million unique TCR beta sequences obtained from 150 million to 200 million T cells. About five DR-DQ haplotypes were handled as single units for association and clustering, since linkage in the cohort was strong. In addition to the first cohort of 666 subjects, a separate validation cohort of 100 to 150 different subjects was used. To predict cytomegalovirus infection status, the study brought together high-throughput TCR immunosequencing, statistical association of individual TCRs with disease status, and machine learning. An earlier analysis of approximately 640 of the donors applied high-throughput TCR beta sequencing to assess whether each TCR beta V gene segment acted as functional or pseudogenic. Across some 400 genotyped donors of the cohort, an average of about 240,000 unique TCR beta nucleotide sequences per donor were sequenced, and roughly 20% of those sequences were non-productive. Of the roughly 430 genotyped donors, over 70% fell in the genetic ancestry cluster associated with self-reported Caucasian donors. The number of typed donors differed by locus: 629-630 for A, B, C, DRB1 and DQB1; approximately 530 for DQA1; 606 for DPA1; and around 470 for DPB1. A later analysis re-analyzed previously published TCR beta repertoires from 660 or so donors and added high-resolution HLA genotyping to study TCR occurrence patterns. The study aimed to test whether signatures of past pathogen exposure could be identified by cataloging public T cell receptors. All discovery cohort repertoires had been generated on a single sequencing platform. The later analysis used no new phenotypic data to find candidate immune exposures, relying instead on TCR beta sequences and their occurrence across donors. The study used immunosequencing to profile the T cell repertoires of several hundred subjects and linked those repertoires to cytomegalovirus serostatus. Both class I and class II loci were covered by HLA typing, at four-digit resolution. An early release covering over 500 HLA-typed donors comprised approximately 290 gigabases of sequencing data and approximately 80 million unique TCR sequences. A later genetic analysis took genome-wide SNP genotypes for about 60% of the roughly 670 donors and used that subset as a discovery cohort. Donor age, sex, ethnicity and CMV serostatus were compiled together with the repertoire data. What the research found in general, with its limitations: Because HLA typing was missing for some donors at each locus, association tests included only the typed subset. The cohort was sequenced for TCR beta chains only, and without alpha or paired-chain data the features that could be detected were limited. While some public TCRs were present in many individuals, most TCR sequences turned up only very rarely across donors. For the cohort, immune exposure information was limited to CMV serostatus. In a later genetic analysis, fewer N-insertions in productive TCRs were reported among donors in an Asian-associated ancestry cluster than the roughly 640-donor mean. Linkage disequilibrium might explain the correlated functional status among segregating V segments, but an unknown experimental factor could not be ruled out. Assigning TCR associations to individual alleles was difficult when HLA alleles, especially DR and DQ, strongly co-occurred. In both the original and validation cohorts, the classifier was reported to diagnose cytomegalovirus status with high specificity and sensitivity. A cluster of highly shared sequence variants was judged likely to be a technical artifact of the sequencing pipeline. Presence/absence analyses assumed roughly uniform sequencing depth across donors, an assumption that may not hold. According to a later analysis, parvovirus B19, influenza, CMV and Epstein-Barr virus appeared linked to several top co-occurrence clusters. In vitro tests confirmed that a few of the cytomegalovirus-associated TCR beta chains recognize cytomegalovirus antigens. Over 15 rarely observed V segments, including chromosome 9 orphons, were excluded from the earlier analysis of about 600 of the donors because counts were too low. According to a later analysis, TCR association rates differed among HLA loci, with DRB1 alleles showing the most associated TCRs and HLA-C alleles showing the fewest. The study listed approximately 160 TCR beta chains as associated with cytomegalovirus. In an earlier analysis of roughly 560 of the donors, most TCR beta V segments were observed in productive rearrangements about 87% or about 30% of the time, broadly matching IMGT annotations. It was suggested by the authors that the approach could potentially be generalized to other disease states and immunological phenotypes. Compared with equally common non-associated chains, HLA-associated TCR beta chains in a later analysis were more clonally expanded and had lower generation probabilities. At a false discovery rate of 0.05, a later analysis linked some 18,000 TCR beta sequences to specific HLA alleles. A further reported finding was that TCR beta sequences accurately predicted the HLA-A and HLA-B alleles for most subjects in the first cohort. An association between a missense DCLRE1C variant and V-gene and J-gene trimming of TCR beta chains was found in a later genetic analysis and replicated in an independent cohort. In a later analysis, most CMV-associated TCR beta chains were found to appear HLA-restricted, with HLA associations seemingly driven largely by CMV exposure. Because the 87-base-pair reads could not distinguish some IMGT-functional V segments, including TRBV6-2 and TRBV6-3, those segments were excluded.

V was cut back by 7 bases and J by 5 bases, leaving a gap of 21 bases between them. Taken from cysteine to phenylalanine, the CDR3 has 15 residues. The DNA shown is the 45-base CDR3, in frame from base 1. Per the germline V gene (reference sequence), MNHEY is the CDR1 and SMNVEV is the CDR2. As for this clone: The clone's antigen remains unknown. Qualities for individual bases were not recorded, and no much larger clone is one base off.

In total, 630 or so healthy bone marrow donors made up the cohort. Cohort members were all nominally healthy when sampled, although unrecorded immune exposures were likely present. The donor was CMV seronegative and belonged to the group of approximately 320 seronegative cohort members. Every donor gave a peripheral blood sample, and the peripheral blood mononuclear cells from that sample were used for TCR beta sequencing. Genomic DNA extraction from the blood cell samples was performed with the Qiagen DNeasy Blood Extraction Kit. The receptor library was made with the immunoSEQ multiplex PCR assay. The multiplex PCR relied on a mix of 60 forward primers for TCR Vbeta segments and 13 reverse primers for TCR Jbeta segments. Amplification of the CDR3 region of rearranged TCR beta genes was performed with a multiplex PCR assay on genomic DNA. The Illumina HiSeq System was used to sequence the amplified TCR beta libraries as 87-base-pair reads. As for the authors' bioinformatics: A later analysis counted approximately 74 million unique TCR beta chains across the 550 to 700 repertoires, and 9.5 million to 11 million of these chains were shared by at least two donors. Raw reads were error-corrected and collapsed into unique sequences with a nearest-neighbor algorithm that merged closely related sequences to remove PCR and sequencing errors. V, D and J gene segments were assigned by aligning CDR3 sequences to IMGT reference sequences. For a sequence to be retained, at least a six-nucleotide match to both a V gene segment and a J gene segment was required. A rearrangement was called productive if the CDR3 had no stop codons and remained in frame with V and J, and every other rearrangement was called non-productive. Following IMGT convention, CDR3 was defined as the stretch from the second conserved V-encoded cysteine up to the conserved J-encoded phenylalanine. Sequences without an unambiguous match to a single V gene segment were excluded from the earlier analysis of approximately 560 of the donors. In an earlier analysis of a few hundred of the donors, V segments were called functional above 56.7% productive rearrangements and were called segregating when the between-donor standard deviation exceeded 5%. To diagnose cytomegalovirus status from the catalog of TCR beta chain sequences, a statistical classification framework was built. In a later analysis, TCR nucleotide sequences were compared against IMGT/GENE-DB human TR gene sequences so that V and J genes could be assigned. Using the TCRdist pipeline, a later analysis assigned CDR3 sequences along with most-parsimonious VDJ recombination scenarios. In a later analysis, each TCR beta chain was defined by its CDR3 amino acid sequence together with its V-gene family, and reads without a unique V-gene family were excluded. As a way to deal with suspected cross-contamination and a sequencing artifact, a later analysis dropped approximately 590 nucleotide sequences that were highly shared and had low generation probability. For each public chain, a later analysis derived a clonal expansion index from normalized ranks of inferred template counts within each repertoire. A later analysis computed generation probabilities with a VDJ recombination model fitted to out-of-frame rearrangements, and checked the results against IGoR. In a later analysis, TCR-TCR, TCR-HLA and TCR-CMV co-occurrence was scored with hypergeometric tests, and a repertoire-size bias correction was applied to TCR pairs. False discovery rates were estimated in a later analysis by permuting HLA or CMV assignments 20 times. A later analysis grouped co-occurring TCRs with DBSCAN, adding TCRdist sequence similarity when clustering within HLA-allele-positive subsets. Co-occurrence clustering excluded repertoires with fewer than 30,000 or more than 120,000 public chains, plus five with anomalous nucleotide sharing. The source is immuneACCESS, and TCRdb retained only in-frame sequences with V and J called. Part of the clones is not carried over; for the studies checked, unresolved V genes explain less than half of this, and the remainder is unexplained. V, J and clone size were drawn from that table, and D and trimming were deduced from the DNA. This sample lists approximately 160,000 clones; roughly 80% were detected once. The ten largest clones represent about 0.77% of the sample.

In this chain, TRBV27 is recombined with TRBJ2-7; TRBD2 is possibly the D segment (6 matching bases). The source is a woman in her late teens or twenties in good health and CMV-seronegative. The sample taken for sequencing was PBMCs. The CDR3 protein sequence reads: CASTQGPGSPHEQYF. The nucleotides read TGTGCCAGCACCCAGGGCCCCGGGAGTCCCCACGAGCAGTACTTC.